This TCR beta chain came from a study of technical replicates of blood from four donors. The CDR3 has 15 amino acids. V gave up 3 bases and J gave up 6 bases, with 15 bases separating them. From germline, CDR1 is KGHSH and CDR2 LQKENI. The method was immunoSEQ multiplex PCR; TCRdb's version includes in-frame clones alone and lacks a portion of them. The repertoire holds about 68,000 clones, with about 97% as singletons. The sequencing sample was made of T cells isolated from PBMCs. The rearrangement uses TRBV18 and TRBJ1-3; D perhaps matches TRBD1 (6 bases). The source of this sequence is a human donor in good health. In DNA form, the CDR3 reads TGTGCCAGCTCACCCACAGGGAGTTCGGAAAACACCATATATTTT. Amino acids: CASSPTGSSENTIYF.